This section outlines one T cell receptor (beta chain) sequence together with its context. This sample was included in a study of blood T cell repertoires in COVID-19. Background on the study: From the United States, Italy and Spain came samples of acute and convalescent COVID-19. In each case, the material was cDNA or gDNA derived from T cells, B-cell-depleted T cells, or PBMCs.

CDR1 is SGHTA and CDR2 is FQGTGA in the germline V gene. V gave up 5 bases and J gave up 4 bases; unmatched junction bases: 7. The CDR3 spans 16 residues. Enrolment of Seattle patients took place during active infection, and they were followed longitudinally. Libraries were prepared by immunoSEQ multiplex PCR; TCRdb keeps only in-frame clonotypes and omits some of them. The sample contains hundreds of thousands of clones, around nine tenths of which appear only once. The genes are TRBV7-3 and TRBJ1-6; TRBD1 matches 8 bases. This clonotype originated in a woman aged 60-75 years with COVID-19, enrolled during active disease. The sample comprised peripheral blood. The CDR3 loop is CASSGTGGGYNSPLHF. The DNA of the CDR3 is TGTGCCAGCAGCGGGACAGGAGGGGGTTATAATTCACCCCTCCACTTT.